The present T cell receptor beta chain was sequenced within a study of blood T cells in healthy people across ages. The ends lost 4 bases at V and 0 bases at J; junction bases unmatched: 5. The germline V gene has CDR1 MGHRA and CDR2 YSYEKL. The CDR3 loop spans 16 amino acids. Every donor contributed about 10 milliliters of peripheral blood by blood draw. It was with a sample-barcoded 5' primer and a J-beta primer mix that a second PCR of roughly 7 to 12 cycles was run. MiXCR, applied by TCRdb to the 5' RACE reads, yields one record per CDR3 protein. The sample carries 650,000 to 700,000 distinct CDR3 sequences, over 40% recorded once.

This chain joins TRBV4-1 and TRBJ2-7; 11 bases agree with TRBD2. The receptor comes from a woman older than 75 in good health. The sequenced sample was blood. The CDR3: CASSLGTSGGSYEQYF. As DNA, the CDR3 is TGCGCCAGCAGCCTCGGGACTAGCGGAGGCTCCTACGAGCAGTACTTC.